This TCR beta chain comes out of a study of blood T cells in healthy people across ages. Study-level information: Every two T cells gave about one barcoded beta molecule via template switching. Study findings and constraints: Conclusively comparing naive with antigen-experienced cells was impossible with unsorted PBMCs. Nothing was known about donor CMV status, and this possibly confounded expanded clonotype changes.

This clonotype has just a few counts. The antigen is undetermined. The CDR3 is 15 residues long. V was pared by 8 bases and J by 0 bases, with 16 bases between. The authors ran a second PCR of 7 to 11 cycles using a sample-barcoded 5' primer and a J-beta primer mix. One entry per CDR3 protein results from TCRdb running MiXCR on the 5' RACE reads. This table has about 1.5 million distinct CDR3 sequences, under 55% appearing once. This TCR derives from a woman under 30 in good health. Input material: blood. The chain joins TRBV12-3 or TRBV12-4 to TRBJ1-1, with no clear D. CDR3 loop: CASSPRPHMNTEAFF. CDR3 bases: TGTGCCAGCTCCCCTCGGCCACACATGAACACTGAAGCTTTCTTT.